These 2 T cell receptor beta chains came from one sample sequenced in a study of blood T cell repertoires in COVID-19. Produced via immunoSEQ multiplex PCR; TCRdb's table is partial and in-frame only. The sample carries 430,000 or so clones, about 88% recorded once. The sequencing sample was made of PBMCs or T cells enriched from blood (not recorded which). These receptors came from a woman between 18 and 29 years old who had been exposed to COVID-19.

The chain couples TRBV11-2 to TRBJ1-6, with D possibly TRBD1 on 5 matching bases. There are 14 residues in the CDR3. The germline CDR1 and CDR2 sequences are SGHAT and FQNNGV. V shed 5 bases and J shed 14 bases, with 19 bases lying between them. The CDR3 protein is CASSAGRVNSSLHF. The CDR3 DNA follows: TGTGCCAGCAGCGCGGGACGGGTCAATTCGTCCCTCCACTTT.

The chain links TRBV5-1 to TRBJ2-3; TRBD1 matches at 7 bases. After removal of 4 bases from V and 3 bases from J, the junction contained 11 bases not matched to a gene. The germline V gene encodes CDR1 SGHRS and CDR2 YFSETQ. This CDR3 is built from 16 residues. CDR3 nucleotide sequence: TGCGCCAGCAGCGCTGGCCTGGGACAGAAAACAGATACGCAGTATTTT. It yields the protein CASSAGLGQKTDTQYF.